The entry that follows covers one TCR beta chain sequence. Original processing notes: Reference gene primers were amplified, and this amplification served to estimate nucleated cell counts. Method: immunoSEQ multiplex PCR; TCRdb's copy keeps in-frame clones and lacks some. V and J calls and clone size are given by that table; D and trimming were obtained from the DNA. The sample shows roughly 90,000 clones, over 75% of them seen only once. The sample is drawn from a study of blood T cell repertoires in COVID-19. Study summary: COVID-19 samples, acute and convalescent, were from the United States, Italy and Spain. T cells, B-cell-depleted T cells, or PBMCs supplied cDNA or gDNA.

The receptor was isolated from a woman of 80 years or more with active or convalescent COVID-19. The specimen sequenced was peripheral blood.

For the CDR3, the DNA is TGTGCCATCAGTGCCGACGGAGTAGCCTACGAGCAGTACTTC. This gives the protein CAISADGVAYEQYF. The V gene is TRBV10-3, the J gene TRBJ2-7; the D is unclear. The CDR3 spans 14 residues. The germline V and J ends were trimmed by 4 bases and 2 bases, with 12 bases remaining between them. Germline V gives CDR1 ENHRY, CDR2 SYGVKD.